This T cell receptor (beta chain) was identified in a study of technical replicates of blood from several donors. Sequenced by immunoSEQ multiplex PCR; TCRdb stores in-frame clones only, minus some. Altogether some 84,000 clones are present, roughly 91% being singletons, with the ten largest covering about 0.4%. Germline lookup yields CDR1 SQVTM and CDR2 ANQGSEA. V lost 5 bases, J lost 4 bases, and 12 bases lay in between. This CDR3 is 12 amino acids long. The chain is built from TRBV29-1 and TRBJ2-7, with D possibly matching TRBD2 (6 bases). The source is a human donor in good health. Material: T cells isolated from PBMCs. The CDR3, as DNA: TGCAGCGTTTTTGGCGGGACGTACGAGCAGTACTTC. Translated: CSVFGGTYEQYF.